This record concerns one TCR beta chain sequence. Its antigen is unknown. The data were taken from a study of T cell responses to AZD1222 COVID-19 vaccine. Study-wide findings and caveats: Seropositivity was recorded at baseline in only six AZD1222 recipients. Repertoires were obtained solely post-peak T cell response.

Here immunoSEQ multiplex PCR was the method, and the copy in TCRdb shows in-frame clones only, minus some. The data contain approximately 94,000 clones, about 89% of them singletons. CDR1 is KGHDR and CDR2 is SFDVKD in the germline V gene. The CDR3 contains 13 residues. Trimming removed 2 bases at V and 4 bases at J, with 7 bases between. The chain joins TRBV24-1 to TRBJ1-2; TRBD1 is a possible D gene (5 bases). The specimen was peripheral blood, collected on day 0 of MenACWY control vaccination. The receptor comes from an adult in good health. CDR3 sequence reads: CATSDYGGYGYTF. The CDR3 DNA reads TGTGCCACCAGTGATTACGGGGGCTATGGCTACACCTTC.